The next 13 T cell receptor beta chains were all read from a single sample in a study of read filtering for tumor transcriptome and immune sequencing (TCRdb year 2020). Data came from an Illumina HiSeq 4000. The Immunoverse kit was used to build TCR libraries from 400 to 500 ng RNA, with molecular barcoded adaptors covering alpha/delta and beta/gamma chains. TCRdb reprocessed the public reads (quality trimming at Q25 with fastp, clone calling with MiXCR) and kept in-frame beta chains. Every distinct CDR3 protein forms one entry, paired with its most common genes and DNA. The sample has more than 20,000 distinct CDR3 sequences on record, about 20% of them singletons. The top ten constitute 15% to 20% of the sample. The sequencing sample was made of a population of CD138-negative cells sorted from bone marrow. This specimen's cell subset or site label, interpreted: bone marrow mononuclear cells depleted of CD138+ plasma/myeloma cells by negative magnetic selection. All receptors come from a donor at least 40 years old with multiple myeloma.

This clonotype was seen at least ten times. The chain uses TRBV20-1 and TRBJ2-3, with D perhaps TRBD2 (6 bases). This CDR3 comprises 16 residues. Trimming removed 1 base from V and 0 bases from J, with 14 bases in between. CDR1 is DFQATT, CDR2 SNEGSKA, per germline (reference sequence). The CDR3 is CSARALTRGSTDTQYF. As DNA, the CDR3 is TGCAGTGCTAGAGCCCTGACTAGAGGAAGCACAGATACGCAGTATTTT.

This clonotype was counted at least ten times. V is TRBV20-1 and J is TRBJ2-3; 8 bases fit TRBD2. Germline V gene lookup returns CDR1 DFQATT and CDR2 SNEGSKA (reference sequence). This CDR3 is built from 14 residues. Trimming removed 1 base from V and 6 bases from J; junction bases left unmatched: 6. In DNA form, the CDR3 reads TGCAGTGCTAGAGTCGGGAGGGCCGGGGATACGCAGTATTTT. Protein sequence: CSARVGRAGDTQYF.

This clonotype was observed at least ten times. V is TRBV14 and J is TRBJ2-5; D is uncertain. From germline, CDR1 is SGHDN and CDR2 FVKESK. V gave up 2 bases and J gave up 2 bases, with 6 bases separating them. There are 13 residues in the CDR3. Written as DNA, the CDR3 is TGTGCCAGCAGCCAACTAGTACAAGAGACCCAGTACTTC. It specifies CASSQLVQETQYF. The full variable domain, rest sourced from reference TRBV14 and TRBJ2-5, is EAGVTQFPSHSVIEKGQTVTLRCDPISGHDNLYWYRRVMGKEIKFLLHFVKESKQDESGMPNNRFLAERTGGTYSTLKVQPAELEDSGVYFCASSQLVQETQYFGPGTRLLVL.

This clonotype was found many times. The genes are TRBV30 and TRBJ2-3; TRBD2 aligns across 8 bases. CDR1 and CDR2 (germline): GTSNPN, SVGIG (reference sequence). The CDR3 runs 15 residues. J lost 2 bases, V lost 1 base, and 5 bases had no gene match. The CDR3 coding sequence is TGTGCCTGGAGTGGGTCCGGGGGGGCCACAGATACGCAGTATTTT. Residues: CAWSGSGGATDTQYF.

The table lists this clonotype with many counts. The chain has TRBV7-6 and TRBJ2-7, with 10 bases lining up with TRBD2. Germline CDR1 and CDR2: SGHVS and FNYEAQ. The CDR3 is 14 residues long. V dropped 5 bases and J dropped 3; count of bases not matched to a gene: 4. Here the CDR3 reads CASSPGLAHYEQYF. In DNA, the CDR3 is TGTGCCAGCAGCCCGGGACTAGCGCACTACGAGCAGTACTTC.

This clonotype was seen ten or more times. This chain joins TRBV19 and TRBJ2-1; 13 bases match TRBD2. This CDR3 contains 14 residues. Unmatched junction bases numbered 4, after V lost 5 bases and J lost 9 bases. From germline, CDR1 is LNHDA and CDR2 SQIVND (reference sequence). In DNA form, the CDR3 reads TGTGCCAGTAGTGGACTAGCGGGGGAGGCTGAGCAGTTCTTC. Its translation is CASSGLAGEAEQFF. Drawing the rest from reference TRBV19 and TRBJ2-1, the complete variable domain is DGGITQSPKYLFRKEGQNVTLSCEQNLNHDAMYWYRQDPGQGLRLIYYSQIVNDFQKGDIAEGYSVSREKKESFPLTVTSAQKNPTAFYLCASSGLAGEAEQFFGPGTRLTVL.

This clonotype was seen more than once but under ten times. The genes are TRBV19 and TRBJ2-3; 11 nucleotides match TRBD2. The V gene's germline CDR1 is LNHDA and CDR2 SQIVND (reference sequence). The trim removed 1 base at V and 4 bases at J, leaving 1 base unmatched. The CDR3 contains 15 residues. CDR3: CASSIGGLAADTQYF. The CDR3 nucleotides read TGTGCCAGTAGTATAGGGGGACTAGCGGCAGATACGCAGTATTTT. The variable domain in full, completed from reference TRBV19 and TRBJ2-3, reads DGGITQSPKYLFRKEGQNVTLSCEQNLNHDAMYWYRQDPGQGLRLIYYSQIVNDFQKGDIAEGYSVSREKKESFPLTVTSAQKNPTAFYLCASSIGGLAADTQYFGPGTRLTVL.

This clonotype was counted at least ten times. The V and J genes are TRBV28 and TRBJ1-1, with D uncertain. CDR3 length equals 11 residues. V shed 5 bases and J shed 2 bases, with 3 bases lying between them. The germline gives CDR1 MDHEN, CDR2 SYDVKM. CDR3 region: CASSRNTEAFF. CDR3 bases: TGTGCCAGCAGTAGAAACACTGAAGCTTTCTTT.

This clonotype was counted ten times or more. This chain connects TRBV7-9 to TRBJ2-1; 11 bases align to TRBD2. The CDR3 has 15 amino acids. Germline lookup yields CDR1 SEHNR and CDR2 FQNEAQ (reference sequence). With V trimmed by 5 bases and J by 4 bases, 4 bases remained unmatched. For the CDR3, the DNA is TGTGCCAGCAGCCTGGGACTAGCGGATTACAATGAGCAGTTCTTC. Protein sequence: CASSLGLADYNEQFF.

This clonotype has a handful of counts. V and J are TRBV28 and TRBJ1-2; 11 bases fit TRBD1. V shed 5 bases and J 4 bases; nucleotides not matched to a gene: 9. The germline CDR1 and CDR2 sequences are MDHEN and SYDVKM. This CDR3 is 16 amino acids long. DNA of the CDR3: TGTGCCAGCAGTCCACTGAGGACAGGGGGCTCCTATGGCTACACCTTC. Its translation: CASSPLRTGGSYGYTF.

This clonotype was seen just once. One junction end disagrees with the germline gene, perhaps due to a read error. The chain couples TRBV6-5 to TRBJ2-3; D call uncertain. The CDR3 has 14 residues. The germline CDR1 and CDR2 sequences are MNHEY and SVGAGI. As DNA, the CDR3 is TGTGCCAGCAGTTGCAGGATTAGCAGAGATACGCAGTATTTT. Protein: CASSCRISRDTQYF.

Points on this clonotype: The missing conserved phenylalanine or tryptophan at the end of this CDR3 makes a read error likely. This chain connects TRBV7-2 to TRBJ2-1; 8 nucleotides match TRBD2. Germline CDR1 reads SGHTA; CDR2 reads FQGNSA. This CDR3 spans 14 amino acids. As DNA, the CDR3 is TGTGCTAGCAACTTAGCAGCGGGGGCCAACGAGCAGTTCTCC. Residues: CASNLAAGANEQFS.

In this sample, this clonotype turned up many times. The V call is TRBV2, the J call TRBJ2-1; D gene unclear. The V and J ends lost 1 base and 0 bases respectively, with 4 bases between them. The germline V gene encodes CDR1 SNHLY and CDR2 FYNNEI. The CDR3 covers 14 residues. CDR3 in DNA: TGTGCCAGCAGTGAAGACAGCTCCTACAATGAGCAGTTCTTC. Amino acid sequence: CASSEDSSYNEQFF.